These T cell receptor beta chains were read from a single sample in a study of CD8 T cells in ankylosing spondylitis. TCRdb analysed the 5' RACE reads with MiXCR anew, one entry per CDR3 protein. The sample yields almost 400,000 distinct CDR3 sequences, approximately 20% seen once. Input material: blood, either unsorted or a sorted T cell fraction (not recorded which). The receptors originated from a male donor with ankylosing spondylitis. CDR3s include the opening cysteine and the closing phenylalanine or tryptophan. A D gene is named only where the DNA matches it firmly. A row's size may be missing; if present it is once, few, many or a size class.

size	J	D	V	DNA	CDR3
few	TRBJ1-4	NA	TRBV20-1	TGCAGTGCTAGAGATTGGGCTGCAACTAATGAAAAACTGTTTTTT	CSARDWAATNEKLFF
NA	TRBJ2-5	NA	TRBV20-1	TGCAGTGCCCCGGGGGCATTTCAGACCCAGTACTTC	CSAPGAFQTQYF
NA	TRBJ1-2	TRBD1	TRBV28	TGTGCCAGCAGTCGTGTCTCCGGGACAGGGAGTCTTGGTGGCTACACCTTC	CASSRVSGTGSLGGYTF
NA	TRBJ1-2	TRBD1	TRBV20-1	TGCAGTGCTAGGCTTGGACAGGGAGCCTATGGCTACACCTTC	CSARLGQGAYGYTF
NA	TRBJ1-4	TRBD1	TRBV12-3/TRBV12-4	TGTGCCAGCAGTCTCCAGGGGGGGGAAAAACTGTTTTTT	CASSLQGGEKLFF
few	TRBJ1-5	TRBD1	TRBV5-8	TGTGCCAGCAGCTACCGGACAGGGGAAGGTCAGCCCCAGCATTTT	CASSYRTGEGQPQHF
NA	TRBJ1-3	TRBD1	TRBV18	TGTGCCAGCTCACCACGAGACAGGGTTGGAAACACCATATATTTT	CASSPRDRVGNTIYF
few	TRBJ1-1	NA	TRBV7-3	TGTGCCAGCAGCTTAAACGGTCGGGGCAGCAACACTGAAGCTTTCTTT	CASSLNGRGSNTEAFF
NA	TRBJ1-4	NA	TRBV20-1	TGCAGTTGGGGTGCAACTAATGAAAAACTGTTTTTT	CSWGATNEKLFF
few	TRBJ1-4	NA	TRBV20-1	TGCAGTGCTAGTCGGAACGAGCCAACTAATGAAAAACTGTTTTTT	CSASRNEPTNEKLFF
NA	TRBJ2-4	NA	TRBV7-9	TGTGCCAGCAGCCCCATCGGACGTCCTTCCAAAAACATTCAGTACTTC	CASSPIGRPSKNIQYF
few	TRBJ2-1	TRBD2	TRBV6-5	TGTGCCAGCAGTTACTTCTGGGCAGCTAGCGGAGAGTACAATGAGCAGTTCTTC	CASSYFWAASGEYNEQFF
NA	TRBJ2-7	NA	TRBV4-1	TGCGCCAGCAGCCAAGGCCCCCAGAGGGGACCCTACGAGCAGTACTTC	CASSQGPQRGPYEQYF
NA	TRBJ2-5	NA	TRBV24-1	TGTGCCACCAGTGAACCAAGGGGAGTTGGGGAGACCCAGTACTTC	CATSEPRGVGETQYF
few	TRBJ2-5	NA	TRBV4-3	TGCGCCAGCAGCCAAGGGACAGTGCAAGAGACCCAGTACTTC	CASSQGTVQETQYF
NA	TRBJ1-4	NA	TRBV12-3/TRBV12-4	TGTGCCAGCGTTTGGGCCGGCGGAACTAATGAAAAACTGTTTTTT	CASVWAGGTNEKLFF
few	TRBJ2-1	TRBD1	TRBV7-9	TGTGCCAGCAGCCCCGACACAGGGGACAATGAGCAGTTCTTC	CASSPDTGDNEQFF
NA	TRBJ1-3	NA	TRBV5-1	TGCGCCAGCAGCCACGGGACAATTGGAAACACCATATATTTT	CASSHGTIGNTIYF
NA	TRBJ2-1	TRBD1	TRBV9	TGTGCCAGCAGCGCAAGACAGGGGTACTACAATGAGCAGTTCTTC	CASSARQGYYNEQFF
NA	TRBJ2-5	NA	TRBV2	TGTGCCAGCGCGGAAGGGGGACAAGAGACCCAGTACTTC	CASAEGGQETQYF
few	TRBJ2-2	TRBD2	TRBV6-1	TGTGCCAGCAGCCGAAGAACCCCGGGACTAGGTGTAACCGGGGAGCTGTTTTTT	CASSRRTPGLGVTGELFF
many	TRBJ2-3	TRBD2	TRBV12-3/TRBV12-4	TGTGCCAGCAGTTCTGCCGGGAGGGCCCGTACGCAGTATTTT	CASSSAGRARTQYF
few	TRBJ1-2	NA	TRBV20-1	TGCAGTGCGGGTGGCAGTGTGGGCTATGGCTACACCTTC	CSAGGSVGYGYTF
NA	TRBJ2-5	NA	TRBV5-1	TGCGCCAGCAACGATCCACCACAGGGTCCCGGGACCCAGTACTTC	CASNDPPQGPGTQYF
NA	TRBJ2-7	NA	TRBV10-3	TGTGCCATCAGTGGTACGCCGTCCTACGAGCAGTACTTC	CAISGTPSYEQYF
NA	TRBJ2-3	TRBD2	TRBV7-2	TGTGCCAGCAGCTTCGCTAGCGGGTTCGTCACAGATACGCAGTATTTT	CASSFASGFVTDTQYF
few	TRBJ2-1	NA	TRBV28	TGTGCCAGCAGTTTAGTACTAGCTATGCGCAATGAGCAGTTCTTC	CASSLVLAMRNEQFF
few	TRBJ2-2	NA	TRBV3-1	TGTGCCAGCAGCCAAGAGCCGGGTGGGTACACCGGGGAGCTGTTTTTT	CASSQEPGGYTGELFF
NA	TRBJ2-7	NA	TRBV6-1	TGTGCCAGCAGCACTAACAGGGCACTCTCCTACGAGCAGTACTTC	CASSTNRALSYEQYF
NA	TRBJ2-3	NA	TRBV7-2	TGTGCCAGCAGCTTTTTGGGTAGCGGAGATACGCAGTATTTT	CASSFLGSGDTQYF
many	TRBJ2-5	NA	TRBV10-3	TGTGCCATCCGGGCCGGAACAGGGTCCCAAGAGACCCAGTACTTC	CAIRAGTGSQETQYF
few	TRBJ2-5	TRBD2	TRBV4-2	TGTGCCAGCAGCCAACCCGGGACTAGCGTCGAGACCCAGTACTTC	CASSQPGTSVETQYF
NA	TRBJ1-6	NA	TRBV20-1	TGCAGTGCAAGACAGCTCAACTCACCCCTCCACTTT	CSARQLNSPLHF
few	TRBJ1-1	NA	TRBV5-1	TGCGCCAGCAGCTTGATAGCGACCACTGAAGCTTTCTTT	CASSLIATTEAFF
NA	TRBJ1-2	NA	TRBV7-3	TGTGCCAGCAGCTTAAAGGCCGGGGTCTATGGCTACACCTTC	CASSLKAGVYGYTF
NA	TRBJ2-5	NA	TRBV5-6	TGTGCCAGCAGCTTGGTTGGGGGCTGGGAGACCCAGTACTTC	CASSLVGGWETQYF
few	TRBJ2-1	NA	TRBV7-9	TGTGCCAGCAGCCCCCCGGGCCGGAGCTCCTACAATGAGCAGTTCTTC	CASSPPGRSSYNEQFF
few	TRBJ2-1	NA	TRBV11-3	TGTGCCAGCAGCTTAGAGTCTATTGCCTACAATGAGCAGTTCTTC	CASSLESIAYNEQFF
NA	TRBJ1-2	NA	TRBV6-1	TGTGCCAGCAGTGAAATGTCAAACTATGGCTACACCTTC	CASSEMSNYGYTF
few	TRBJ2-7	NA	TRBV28	TGTGCCAGCAGTTTATCCGAACACACTAGCTTC	CASSLSEHTSF
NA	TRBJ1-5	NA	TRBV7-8	TGTGCCAGCAGCTTAGAGTTCGGGGTTCAGCCCCAGCATTTT	CASSLEFGVQPQHF
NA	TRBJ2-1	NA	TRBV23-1	TGCGCCAGCAGTCCCCCTGGGCAGCTACTCTACAATGAGCAGTTCTTC	CASSPPGQLLYNEQFF
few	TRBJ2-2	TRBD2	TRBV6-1	TGTGCCAGCAGTCGGAGGACTAGAAAGAACACCGGGGAGCTGTTTTTT	CASSRRTRKNTGELFF